The source of this TCR beta chain is a study of blood T cell repertoires in COVID-19. The wider study: PBMCs, B-cell-depleted T cells, or T cells were the source of the cDNA or gDNA that made up the material.

The repertoire was sequenced with immunoSEQ multiplex PCR; TCRdb's copy has only in-frame clones and lacks some. The data show about 300,000 clones, approximately 90% seen once. Unmatched junction bases numbered 9, after V lost 7 bases and J lost 4 bases. The CDR3 sequence is 15 residues long. The germline V gene has CDR1 MNHEY and CDR2 SVGAGI. The chain is built from TRBV6-5 and TRBJ1-3, with 8 positions matching TRBD1. This TCR was recovered from a young woman with COVID-19, enrolled during active disease. Sequencing was done on a sample of peripheral blood. In DNA, the CDR3 is TGTGCCAGCAATTGGACAGGGCGGAGAGGAAACACCATATATTTT. It yields the protein CASNWTGRRGNTIYF.